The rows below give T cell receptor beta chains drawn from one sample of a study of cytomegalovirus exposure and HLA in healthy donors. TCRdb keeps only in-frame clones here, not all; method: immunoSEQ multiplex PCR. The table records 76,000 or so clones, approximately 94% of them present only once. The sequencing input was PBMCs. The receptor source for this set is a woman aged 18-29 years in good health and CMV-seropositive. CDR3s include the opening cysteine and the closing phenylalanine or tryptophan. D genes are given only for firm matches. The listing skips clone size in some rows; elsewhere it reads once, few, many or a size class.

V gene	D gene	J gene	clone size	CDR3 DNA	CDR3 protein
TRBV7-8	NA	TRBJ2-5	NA	TGTGCCAGCAGCTTAGGATGGGGGGGCGAAGAGACCCAGTACTTC	CASSLGWGGEETQYF
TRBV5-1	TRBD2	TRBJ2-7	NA	TGCGCCAGCAGGCGAGACCTAGCGGGGGCCTACGAGCAGTACTTC	CASRRDLAGAYEQYF
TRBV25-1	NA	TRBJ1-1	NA	TGTGCCAGCAGTGCGCTTACAGGGTTCATTGCTGAAGCTTTCTTT	CASSALTGFIAEAFF
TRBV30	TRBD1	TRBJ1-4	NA	TGTGCCTGGAGCCAGGGGGGTTTGGAAAAACTGTTTTTT	CAWSQGGLEKLFF
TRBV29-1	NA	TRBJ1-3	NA	TGCAGCGTTGTCCAACCCGCCGGGACAACTGGAAACACCATATATTTT	CSVVQPAGTTGNTIYF
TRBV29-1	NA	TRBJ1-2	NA	TGCAGCGTTCGGGACGGGGGCTATGGCTACACCTTC	CSVRDGGYGYTF
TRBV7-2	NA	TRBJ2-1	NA	TGTGCCAGCAGCTTCTACAGCTCCTACAATGAGCAGTTCTTC	CASSFYSSYNEQFF
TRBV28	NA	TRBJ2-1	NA	TGTGCCAGCGTCACGGACTCCCGGAATGAGCAGTTCTTC	CASVTDSRNEQFF
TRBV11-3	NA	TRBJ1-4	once	TGTGCCAGCAGCCCGGACAGTACAGGACAACTGTTTTTT	CASSPDSTGQLFF
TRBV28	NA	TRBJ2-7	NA	TGTGCCAGCAGTTTAAACCTTGGGACATCCTCCTACGAGCAGTACTTC	CASSLNLGTSSYEQYF
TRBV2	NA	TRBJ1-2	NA	TGTGCCAGCAGTCACAACCGGGACAAAGAAGGGAATGGCTACACCTTC	CASSHNRDKEGNGYTF
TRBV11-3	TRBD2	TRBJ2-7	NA	TGTGCCAGCAGCAACGGGGGGACGGGCGGTTCCTACGAGCAGTACTTC	CASSNGGTGGSYEQYF
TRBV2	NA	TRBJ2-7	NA	TGTGCCAGCAGTTACGGACAGTCCTACGAGCAGTACTTC	CASSYGQSYEQYF
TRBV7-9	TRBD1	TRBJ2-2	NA	TGTGCCAGCAGCCGAGCCGGACAGGGACCGAACACCGGGGAGCTGTTTTTT	CASSRAGQGPNTGELFF
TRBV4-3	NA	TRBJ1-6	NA	TGCGCCAGCAGCCAAGACGGGAATTCACCCCTCCACTTT	CASSQDGNSPLHF
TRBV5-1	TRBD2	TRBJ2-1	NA	TGCGCCAGCAGCTTGGTGCTAGCGGGGGGGCAGGGCAATGAGCAGTTCTTC	CASSLVLAGGQGNEQFF
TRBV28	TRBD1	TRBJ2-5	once	TGTGCCAGCAGTTTAACCTTCGAGGGGGCGTACGAGACCCAGTACTTC	CASSLTFEGAYETQYF
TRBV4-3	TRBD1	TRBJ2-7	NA	TGCGCCAGCAGCCAAGAACGGAGGACAGGGTTCTACGAGCAGTACTTC	CASSQERRTGFYEQYF
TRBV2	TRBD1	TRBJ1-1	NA	TGTGCCAGCAGTACCCAAGGGACAGGGTTCACTGAAGCTTTCTTT	CASSTQGTGFTEAFF
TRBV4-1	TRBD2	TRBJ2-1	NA	TGCGCCAGCAGCCAACCCGGGACTAGAGTCTACAATGAGCAGTTCTTC	CASSQPGTRVYNEQFF
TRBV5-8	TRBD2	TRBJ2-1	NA	TGTGCCAGCAGCTGGGGGGGGGTCTATGAGCAGTTCTTC	CASSWGGVYEQFF
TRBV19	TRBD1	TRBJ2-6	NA	TGTGCCAGTAGCAGACAGGGGGCCTCTCTGGCGGCCAACGTCCTGACTTTC	CASSRQGASLAANVLTF
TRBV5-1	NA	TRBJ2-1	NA	TGCGCCAGCCGACCTAGCACGGTCTACAATGAGCAGTTCTTC	CASRPSTVYNEQFF
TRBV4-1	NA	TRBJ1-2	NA	TGCGCCAGCAGCCGGGGGCGGGGGGGCGGTGGCTACACCTTC	CASSRGRGGGGYTF
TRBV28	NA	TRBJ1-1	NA	TGTGCCAGCAGTCCACATCTCCTGAACACTGAAGCTTTCTTT	CASSPHLLNTEAFF
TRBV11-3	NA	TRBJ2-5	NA	TGTGCCAGCAGCTTAGATGGAGGAGGGTCTAAGACCCAGTACTTC	CASSLDGGGSKTQYF
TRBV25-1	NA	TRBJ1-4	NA	TGTGCCAGCAGTGACCGGGACATAGCCGAAAAACTGTTTTTT	CASSDRDIAEKLFF
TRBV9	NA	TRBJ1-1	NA	TGTGCCAGCAGCGTAGGGCCAGGATGGGCGAACACTGAAGCTTTCTTT	CASSVGPGWANTEAFF
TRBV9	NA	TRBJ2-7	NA	TGTGCCAGCAGCCAAGGGATAGGGGCCCAGAAGACCTACGAGCAGTACTTC	CASSQGIGAQKTYEQYF
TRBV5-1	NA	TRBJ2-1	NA	TGCGCCAGCAGCTTGGATCTGCTTAGCTCCTACAATGAGCAGTTCTTC	CASSLDLLSSYNEQFF
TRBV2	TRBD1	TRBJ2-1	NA	TGTGCCAGCCACGAGGGACAGACTAACAATGAGCAGTTCTTC	CASHEGQTNNEQFF
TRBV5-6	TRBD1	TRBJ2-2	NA	TGTGCCAGCAGCTGGGGGACAGGGGACACCGGGGAGCTGTTTTTT	CASSWGTGDTGELFF
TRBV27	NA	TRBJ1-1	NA	TGTGCCAGCAGTTTAAACGAGTGGAGGGGGAACACTGAAGCTTTCTTT	CASSLNEWRGNTEAFF
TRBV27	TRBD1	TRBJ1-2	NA	TGTGCCAGCAGTTTTGCAGGGGGCGTCTATGGCTACACCTTC	CASSFAGGVYGYTF
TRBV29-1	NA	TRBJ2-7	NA	TGCAGCGTTGAAGGGGAGCTATCCTACGAGCAGTACTTC	CSVEGELSYEQYF